These 21 T cell receptor beta chains came from one sample sequenced in a study of cytomegalovirus exposure and HLA in healthy donors. PCR used 60 Vbeta primers and 13 Jbeta primers. Sequenced by immunoSEQ multiplex PCR; TCRdb stores in-frame clones only, minus some. In the table there are 110,000 or so clones, 60% to 85% of which are singletons. What was sequenced was PBMCs. Receptor source: a female donor in good health and CMV-seronegative.

As DNA, the CDR3 is TGTGCCAGCTCATATACTAGCGGCACCGGGGAGCTGTTTTTT. Encoded protein: CASSYTSGTGELFF. The rearrangement joins TRBV18 to TRBJ2-2; 8 positions match TRBD2. Germline CDR1 reads KGHSH; CDR2 reads LQKENI. The V gene end was trimmed by 5 bases and the J gene end by 4 bases; junction bases not matched to a gene: 3. The length of the CDR3 is 14 residues.

The genes are TRBV30 and TRBJ1-2; tentative D call: TRBD1 (5 bases). The CDR3 is 12 residues long. Trimming stripped 5 bases from V and 4 bases from J, with 11 bases between. Germline CDR1 reads GTSNPN; CDR2 reads SVGIG (reference sequence). CDR3 nucleotide sequence: TGTGCCTGGGAAGACAGCACCTATGGCTACACCTTC. The encoded protein is CAWEDSTYGYTF. Using reference TRBV30 and TRBJ1-2 for the parts outside the CDR3, the full variable domain is SQTIHQWPATLVQPVGSPLSLECTVEGTSNPNLYWYRQAAGRGLQLLFYSVGIGQISSEVPQNLSASRPQDRQFILSSKKLLLSDSGFYLCAWEDSTYGYTFGSGTRLTVV.

The J gene is TRBJ1-1, the V gene TRBV6-4; a possible D gene is TRBD1 (6 bases). The CDR3 totals 14 residues. The V end was cut by 4 bases, the J end by 1 base, with 10 bases between. From germline, CDR1 is MRHNA and CDR2 SNTAGT. The CDR3 sequence is CASSAKQGNTEAFF. In DNA, the CDR3 is TGTGCCAGCAGTGCTAAACAGGGGAACACTGAAGCTTTCTTT.

Comment on this clone: At one end, the junction sequence differs from germline, possibly due to a read error. The chain links TRBV18 to TRBJ2-7; TRBD2 matches 7 bases. There are 15 residues in the CDR3. The germline V gene encodes CDR1 KGHSH and CDR2 LQKENI. As DNA, the CDR3 is TGTGCCAGCTCCTCTATGAGCGGGGAACTTCACGAGCAGTGCTTC. Encoded protein: CASSSMSGELHEQCF.

This clone appeared a single time. CDR3 in DNA: TGTGCCAGCAGCTTATCTGGACAGGGAGCGCAGTACTTC. Translation: CASSLSGQGAQYF. The rearrangement joins TRBV7-3 to TRBJ2-7; 8 bases match TRBD1. The germline gives CDR1 SGHTA, CDR2 FQGTGA. The ends lost 2 bases at V and 9 bases at J; junction bases unmatched: 6. The CDR3 covers 13 residues.

V is TRBV5-3 and J is TRBJ1-4; D not resolved. TRBV5-3 is recorded as an ORF, its role being uncertain. CDR3 length equals 17 residues. Trimming stripped 4 bases from V and 0 bases from J, with 16 bases between. Here the CDR3 reads CARSQTKQQPTNEKLFF. Written as DNA, the CDR3 is TGTGCCAGAAGCCAAACTAAACAACAACCAACTAATGAAAAACTGTTTTTT.

The V call is TRBV27, the J call TRBJ1-3; D ambiguous. V was trimmed by 6 bases and J by 0 bases, leaving 15 bases between them. CDR3 size: 16 residues. The V gene's germline CDR1 is MNHEY and CDR2 SMNVEV (reference sequence). The CDR3 DNA reads as TGTGCCAGCAGACCCAACCCGGCGGCCTCTGGAAACACCATATATTTT. Translated: CASRPNPAASGNTIYF.

The chain has TRBV7-3 and TRBJ2-7; 9 nucleotides agree with TRBD2. V lost 1 base to trimming and J lost 7 bases; unmatched junction nucleotides: 5. There are 14 residues in the CDR3. Germline values: CDR1 SGHTA, CDR2 FQGTGA. CDR3 protein: CASSLSGGVKEQYF. The CDR3 DNA is TGTGCCAGCAGCTTAAGCGGGGGGGTGAAAGAGCAGTACTTC.

The gene calls are TRBV4-3 and TRBJ2-3; no firm D call. The CDR3 loop spans 14 amino acids. The V gene lost 1 base and the J gene lost 1 base, with 6 bases spanning the gap. Germline CDR1 and CDR2: LGHNA and YSLEER. CDR3 sequence: CASSQARGTDTQYF. The CDR3 nucleotides are TGCGCCAGCAGCCAAGCACGGGGCACAGATACGCAGTATTTT.

V and J are TRBV2 and TRBJ1-6, with unresolved D. The CDR3 runs 13 residues. With 7 bases removed from V and 6 bases from J, the gap between germline ends came to 10 bases. CDR1 and CDR2 (germline): SNHLY, FYNNEI. The CDR3 DNA reads as TGTGCCAGCACAGGACTAGGTAATTCACCCCTCCACTTT. Its translation is CASTGLGNSPLHF.

This clone was seen more than once but under ten times. The chain couples TRBV6-1 to TRBJ2-1; TRBD2 is a possible D gene (6 bases). Germline CDR1 is MNHNS and CDR2 is SASEGT. The CDR3 runs 15 residues. V was clipped by 2 bases and J by 3 bases, with 11 bases between them. The CDR3: CASSEWGGVYNEQFF. The CDR3 DNA sequence: TGTGCCAGCAGTGAATGGGGCGGGGTCTACAATGAGCAGTTCTTC.

This sequence joins TRBV27 and TRBJ2-7; D call uncertain. V lost 1 base and J 5 bases, leaving 24 bases between the germline ends. The germline V gene encodes CDR1 MNHEY and CDR2 SMNVEV (reference sequence). This CDR3 has 18 amino acids. CDR3 residues: CASSLCENWVWANNEQYF. Written as DNA, the CDR3 is TGTGCCAGCAGTTTATGTGAGAATTGGGTATGGGCCAATAACGAGCAGTACTTC.

This chain joins TRBV2 and TRBJ2-7, with TRBD2 matching over 13 bases. Trimming cost V 7 bases and J 3 bases; bases outside gene matches: 18. The V gene's germline CDR1 is SNHLY and CDR2 FYNNEI. This CDR3 region has 19 residues. Written as DNA, the CDR3 is TGTGCCAGCAATCTACCCACTAGCGGGGGGGCCTTAAGGGGCTACGAGCAGTACTTC. It encodes CASNLPTSGGALRGYEQYF.

Remarks on this clone: At one end, the junction sequence differs from germline, possibly due to a read error. The chain combines TRBV6-5 with TRBJ2-3; a possible D gene is TRBD1 (5 bases). Germline V gives CDR1 MNHEY, CDR2 SVGAGI. This CDR3 is 16 amino acids long. Written as DNA, the CDR3 is TGTGCCAGCAGTTACTTAGACAAGCCAGGAACAGGTACGCAGTATTTT. Its translation is CASSYLDKPGTGTQYF.

The chain uses TRBV9 and TRBJ2-5; 9 nucleotides agree with TRBD2. CDR1 and CDR2 from the germline V gene are SGDLS and YYNGEE. The V segment lost 0 bases and the J segment 1 base; nucleotides outside the gene matches: 4. CDR3 length: 16 residues. The DNA for the CDR3 is TGTGCCAGCAGCGTAGGGGGGACTAGCTTCCAAGAGACCCAGTACTTC. It codes for CASSVGGTSFQETQYF.

The rearrangement links TRBV7-2 to TRBJ2-1; 12 bases line up with TRBD2. CDR1 SGHTA and CDR2 FQGNSA come from the germline V gene. This CDR3 comprises 14 residues. V shed 5 bases and J 14 bases; nucleotides not matched to a gene: 10. The CDR3 protein is CASSRTTSGGIEFF. The CDR3 region has the DNA TGTGCCAGCAGCCGAACGACTAGCGGGGGAATAGAGTTCTTC.

The chain couples TRBV6-1 to TRBJ2-1; TRBD2 agrees at 7 bases. The CDR3 consists of 13 residues. Per germline, CDR1 MNHNS and CDR2 SASEGT. The trim removed 7 bases at V and 8 bases at J, leaving 8 bases unmatched. Here the CDR3 reads CASTSGAKDEQFF. The CDR3 DNA follows: TGTGCCAGCACAAGCGGGGCCAAGGATGAGCAGTTCTTC.

This clone was seen a handful of times. The rearrangement uses TRBV10-3 and TRBJ1-2; TRBD1 matches 7 bases. With V trimmed by 4 bases and J by 4 bases, 3 bases remained unmatched. CDR3 length equals 13 residues. The V gene's germline CDR1 is ENHRY and CDR2 SYGVKD. DNA of the CDR3: TGTGCCATCAGTGGACAGGGAGGCTATGGCTACACCTTC. Translated, it gives CAISGQGGYGYTF.

The CDR3 coding sequence is TGCGCCAGCAGCCCTGGAGGGGAGGTTGAGCAGTTCTTC. Residues: CASSPGGEVEQFF. This chain uses TRBV5-1 with TRBJ2-1; D is perhaps TRBD2 (6 bases). CDR1 is SGHRS and CDR2 is YFSETQ in the germline V gene. V gave up 4 bases and J gave up 9 bases, with 14 bases separating them. This CDR3 is 13 amino acids long.

The chain uses TRBV7-8 and TRBJ2-3; weak D call: TRBD2 (5 bases). V was clipped by 2 bases and J by 4 bases, with 10 bases between them. CDR1 is SGHVS and CDR2 is FQNEAQ in the germline V gene. This CDR3 comprises 14 residues. CDR3 sequence: CASSLLLASDTQYF. The CDR3 bases are TGTGCCAGCAGCTTACTCCTAGCATCAGATACGCAGTATTTT.

The chain links TRBV30 to TRBJ2-2; tentatively, D is TRBD1 (6 bases). The CDR3 sequence is 13 residues long. V shed 4 bases and J shed 7 bases, with 13 bases lying between them. Germline V lookup: CDR1 GTSNPN, CDR2 SVGIG (reference sequence). Written as DNA, the CDR3 is TGTGCCTGGAAAGGACAGCCCGGCGGGGAGCTGTTTTTT. This translates into CAWKGQPGGELFF.